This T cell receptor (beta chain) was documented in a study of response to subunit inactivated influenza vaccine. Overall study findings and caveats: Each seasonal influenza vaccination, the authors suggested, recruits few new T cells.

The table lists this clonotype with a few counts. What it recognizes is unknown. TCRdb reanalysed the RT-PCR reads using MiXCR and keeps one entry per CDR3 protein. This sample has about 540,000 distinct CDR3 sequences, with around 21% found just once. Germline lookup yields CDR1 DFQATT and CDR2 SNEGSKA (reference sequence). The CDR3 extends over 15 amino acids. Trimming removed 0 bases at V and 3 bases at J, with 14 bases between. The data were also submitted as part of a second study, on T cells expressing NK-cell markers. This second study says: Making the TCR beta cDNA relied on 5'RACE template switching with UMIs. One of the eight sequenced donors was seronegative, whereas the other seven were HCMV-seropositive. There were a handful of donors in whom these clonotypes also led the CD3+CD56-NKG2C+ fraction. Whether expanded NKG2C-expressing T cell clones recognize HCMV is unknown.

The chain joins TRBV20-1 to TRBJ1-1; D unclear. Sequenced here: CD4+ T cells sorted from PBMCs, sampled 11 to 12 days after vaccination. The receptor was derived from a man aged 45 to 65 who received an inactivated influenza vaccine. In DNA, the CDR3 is TGCAGTGCTAGAGAAATCGTACAGTTTTACACTGAAGCTTTCTTT. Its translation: CSAREIVQFYTEAFF.